The clone carrying this T cell receptor beta chain was observed once. Primers: 60 Vbeta forward and 13 Jbeta reverse. The table came from immunoSEQ multiplex PCR; TCRdb's copy has only in-frame clones and leaves some out. The sample has some 180,000 clones, around 80% seen once. The data were obtained in a study of cytomegalovirus exposure and HLA in healthy donors. Unmatched junction bases numbered 8, after V lost 3 bases and J lost 0 bases. The germline V gene has CDR1 SGDLS and CDR2 YYNGEE. The CDR3 spans 17 residues. V is TRBV9 and J is TRBJ2-1; 8 bases align to TRBD1. The receptor's source is a woman aged 30 to 39 in good health and CMV-seropositive. Sequenced material: PBMCs. Here the CDR3 reads CASSAPTGAFSYNEQFF. The CDR3 nucleotides read TGTGCCAGCAGCGCGCCGACAGGGGCCTTCTCCTACAATGAGCAGTTCTTC.